The 3 T cell receptor beta chains presented below share a single source sample, sequenced in a study of post-analysis software for immune sequencing data. Findings and limits, study-wide: Relative to controls, patients had five TRBV segments at higher frequency, with TRBV5-6, TRBV5-1 and TRBV20-1 among these.

Built from TCR beta cDNA, the libraries had unique molecular identifiers in them. TCRdb itself ran the PCR reads through MiXCR, one entry per CDR3 protein. Found here are about 380,000 distinct CDR3 sequences, about a third of them singletons; the top ten hold roughly 12%. What these receptors recognize is not known. The sequenced material came from blood. Every receptor here comes from a girl aged 5-17 years with multiple sclerosis.

The chain recombines TRBV4-1 with TRBJ2-1, with D possibly matching TRBD2 (7 bases). Germline CDR1 MGHRA, CDR2 YSYEKL. The V end was cut by 1 base, the J end by 8 bases, with 18 bases between. The CDR3 runs 16 residues. For the CDR3, the DNA is TGCGCCAGCAGCCAAGGGGGGGGCCCGGGGGTTTATGAGCAGTTCTTC. It codes for CASSQGGGPGVYEQFF.

The V and J genes are TRBV9 and TRBJ2-7; 8 bases match TRBD1. This CDR3 contains 16 residues. Trimming cost V 3 bases and J 2 bases; bases outside gene matches: 10. Germline V gene sequence: CDR1 SGDLS, CDR2 YYNGEE. This CDR3 is CASSESPGQETYEQYF. In DNA, the CDR3 is TGTGCCAGCAGCGAGAGCCCGGGACAGGAGACCTACGAGCAGTACTTC.

The chain joins TRBV3-1 to TRBJ2-1; TRBD2 is a possible D gene (5 bases). Germline CDR1 reads LGHDT; CDR2 reads YNNKEL (reference sequence). This CDR3 contains 15 residues. The V gene lost 4 bases and the J gene lost 4 bases, with 14 bases spanning the gap. The CDR3 loop reads CASSPPGGVYNEQFF. DNA of the CDR3: TGTGCCAGCAGCCCTCCAGGAGGAGTTTACAATGAGCAGTTCTTC.